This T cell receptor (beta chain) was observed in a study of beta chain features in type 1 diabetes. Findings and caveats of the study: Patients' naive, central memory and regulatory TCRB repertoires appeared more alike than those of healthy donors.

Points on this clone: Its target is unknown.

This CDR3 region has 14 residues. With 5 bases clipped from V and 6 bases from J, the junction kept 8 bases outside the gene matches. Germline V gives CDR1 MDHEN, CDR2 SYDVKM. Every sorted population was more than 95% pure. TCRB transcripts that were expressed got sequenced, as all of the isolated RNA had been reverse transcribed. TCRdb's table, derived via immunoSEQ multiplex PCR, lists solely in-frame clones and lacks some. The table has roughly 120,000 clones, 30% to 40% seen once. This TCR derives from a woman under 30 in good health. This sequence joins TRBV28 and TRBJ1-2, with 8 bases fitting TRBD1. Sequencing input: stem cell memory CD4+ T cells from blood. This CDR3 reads CASSPTDRVHGYTF. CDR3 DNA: TGTGCCAGCAGTCCCACGGACAGGGTTCATGGCTACACCTTC.